This TCR beta chain was recovered during a study of blood T cell dynamics during melanoma immunotherapy. Germline-derived CDR1 and CDR2 are SNHLY and FYNNEI. This CDR3 is built from 15 residues. V lost 2 bases, J lost 3 bases, and 5 bases stayed unmatched. The time point: pre-treatment baseline. Sequencing used immunoSEQ multiplex PCR; TCRdb keeps in-frame clones, though not all of them. Seen here are about 24,000 clones, 87% observed once, and the top ten hold 4% to 6%. The genes are TRBV2 and TRBJ2-7; 9 nucleotides agree with TRBD2. This clonotype was sampled from a human donor with melanoma. Material: blood, obtained from a patient treated with checkpoint blockade. The CDR3 region is CASSELAGRSYEQYF. DNA for the CDR3: TGTGCCAGCAGTGAACTAGCGGGAAGGAGCTACGAGCAGTACTTC. Combining the CDR3 with reference TRBV2 and TRBJ2-7 gives the whole variable domain EPEVTQTPSHQVTQMGQEVILRCVPISNHLYFYWYRQILGQKVEFLVSFYNNEISEKSEIFDDQFSVERPDGSNFTLKIRSTKLEDSAMYFCASSELAGRSYEQYFGPGTRLTVT.